This T cell receptor (beta chain) was retrieved from a study of blood T cells in healthy people across ages. A second roughly 6 to 11 cycle PCR used barcoded and J-beta primers. Every cDNA molecule bore a tag from a template-switch adaptor containing 12 random nucleotides. MiXCR was run by TCRdb on the 5' RACE reads, yielding one entry per CDR3 protein. The table shows around 1,000,000 distinct CDR3 sequences, with approximately 26% occurring only once. V dropped 3 bases and J dropped 0 bases, with 12 bases sitting between them. This CDR3 is 15 amino acids long. Germline V CDR1 and CDR2: DFQATT, SNEGSKA (reference sequence). The sample was also linked to a second study, of T cells of mothers and their children.

This clonotype originated in a girl aged 2-9 years in good health. The sample was blood. V gene TRBV20-1 combines with J gene TRBJ2-4, with D uncertain. CDR3 residues: CSASFGRLAKNIQYF. The CDR3 DNA follows: TGCAGTGCTAGTTTCGGCAGACTAGCCAAAAACATTCAGTACTTC.